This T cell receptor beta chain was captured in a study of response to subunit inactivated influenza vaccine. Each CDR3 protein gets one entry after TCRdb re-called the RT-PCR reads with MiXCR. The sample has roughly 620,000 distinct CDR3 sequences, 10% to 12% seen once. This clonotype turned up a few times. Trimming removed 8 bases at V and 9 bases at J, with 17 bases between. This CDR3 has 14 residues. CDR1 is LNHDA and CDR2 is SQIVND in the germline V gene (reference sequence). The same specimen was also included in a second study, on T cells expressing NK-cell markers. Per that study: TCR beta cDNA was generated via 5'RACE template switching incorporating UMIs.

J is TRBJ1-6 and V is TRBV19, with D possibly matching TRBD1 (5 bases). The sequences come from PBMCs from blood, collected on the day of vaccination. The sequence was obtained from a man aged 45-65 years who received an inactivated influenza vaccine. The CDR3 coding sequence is TGTGCCAGTCGACTCGGGACGCGACCTTCACCCCTCCACTTT. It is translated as CASRLGTRPSPLHF.